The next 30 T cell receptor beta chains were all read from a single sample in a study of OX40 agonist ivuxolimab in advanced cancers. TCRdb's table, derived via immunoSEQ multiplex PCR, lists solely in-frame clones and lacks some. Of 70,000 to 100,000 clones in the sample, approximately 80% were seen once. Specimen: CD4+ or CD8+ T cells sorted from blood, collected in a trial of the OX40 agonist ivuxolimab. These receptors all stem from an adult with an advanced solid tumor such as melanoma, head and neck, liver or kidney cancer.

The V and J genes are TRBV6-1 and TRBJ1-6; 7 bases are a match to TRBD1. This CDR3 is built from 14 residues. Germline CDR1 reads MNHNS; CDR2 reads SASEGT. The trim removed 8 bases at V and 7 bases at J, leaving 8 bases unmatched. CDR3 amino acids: CASETGIGNSPLHF. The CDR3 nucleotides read TGTGCCAGCGAGACAGGGATCGGCAATTCACCCCTCCACTTT.

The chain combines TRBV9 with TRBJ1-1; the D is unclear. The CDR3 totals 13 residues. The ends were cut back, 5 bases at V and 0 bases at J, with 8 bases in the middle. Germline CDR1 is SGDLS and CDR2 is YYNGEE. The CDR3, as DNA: TGTGCCAGCAGAACCGGGCTGAACACTGAAGCTTTCTTT. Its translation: CASRTGLNTEAFF. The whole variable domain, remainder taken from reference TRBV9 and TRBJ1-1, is DSGVTQTPKHLITATGQRVTLRCSPRSGDLSVYWYQQSLDQGLQFLIQYYNGEERAKGNILERFSAQQFPDLHSELNLSSLELGDSALYFCASRTGLNTEAFFGQGTRLTVV.

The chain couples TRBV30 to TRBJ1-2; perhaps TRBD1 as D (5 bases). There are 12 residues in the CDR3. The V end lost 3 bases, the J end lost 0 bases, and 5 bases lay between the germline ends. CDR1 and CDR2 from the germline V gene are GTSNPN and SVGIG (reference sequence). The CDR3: CAWRGANYGYTF. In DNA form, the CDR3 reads TGTGCCTGGAGAGGGGCTAACTATGGCTACACCTTC. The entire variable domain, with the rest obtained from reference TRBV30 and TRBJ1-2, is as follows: SQTIHQWPATLVQPVGSPLSLECTVEGTSNPNLYWYRQAAGRGLQLLFYSVGIGQISSEVPQNLSASRPQDRQFILSSKKLLLSDSGFYLCAWRGANYGYTFGSGTRLTVV.

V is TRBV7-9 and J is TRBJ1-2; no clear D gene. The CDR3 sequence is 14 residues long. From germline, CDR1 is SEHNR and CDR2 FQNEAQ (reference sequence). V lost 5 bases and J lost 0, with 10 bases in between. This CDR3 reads CASSHDTPNYGYTF. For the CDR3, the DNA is TGTGCCAGCAGCCATGACACCCCTAACTATGGCTACACCTTC.

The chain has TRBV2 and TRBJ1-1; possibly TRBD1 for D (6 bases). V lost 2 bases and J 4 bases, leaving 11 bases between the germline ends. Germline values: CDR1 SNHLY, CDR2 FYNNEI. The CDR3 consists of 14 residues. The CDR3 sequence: CASSEQGQSTEAFF. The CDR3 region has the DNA TGTGCCAGCAGTGAACAGGGGCAAAGCACTGAAGCTTTCTTT.

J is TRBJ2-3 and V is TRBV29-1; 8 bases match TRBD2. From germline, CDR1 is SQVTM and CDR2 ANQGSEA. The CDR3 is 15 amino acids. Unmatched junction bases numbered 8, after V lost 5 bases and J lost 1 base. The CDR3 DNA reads TGCAGCGTTTGGGATCCAGCGGGGGGCACAGATACGCAGTATTTT. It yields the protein CSVWDPAGGTDTQYF.

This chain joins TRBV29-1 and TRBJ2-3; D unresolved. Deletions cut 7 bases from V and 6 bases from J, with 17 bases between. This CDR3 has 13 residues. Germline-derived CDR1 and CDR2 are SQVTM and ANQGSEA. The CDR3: CSGDHMAPDTQYF. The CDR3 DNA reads TGCAGCGGGGATCATATGGCCCCGGATACGCAGTATTTT.

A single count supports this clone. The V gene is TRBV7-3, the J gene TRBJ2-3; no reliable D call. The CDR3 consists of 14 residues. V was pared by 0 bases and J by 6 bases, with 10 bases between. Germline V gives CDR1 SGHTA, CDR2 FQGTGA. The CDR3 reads CASSLTPLEDTQYF. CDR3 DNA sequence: TGTGCCAGCAGCTTAACTCCCCTCGAGGATACGCAGTATTTT.

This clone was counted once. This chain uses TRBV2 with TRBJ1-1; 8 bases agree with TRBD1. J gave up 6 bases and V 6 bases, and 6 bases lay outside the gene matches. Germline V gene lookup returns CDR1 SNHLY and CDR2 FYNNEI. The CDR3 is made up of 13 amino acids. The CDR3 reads CASRDRGGSEAFF. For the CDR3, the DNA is TGTGCCAGCAGAGACAGGGGCGGTTCTGAAGCTTTCTTT.

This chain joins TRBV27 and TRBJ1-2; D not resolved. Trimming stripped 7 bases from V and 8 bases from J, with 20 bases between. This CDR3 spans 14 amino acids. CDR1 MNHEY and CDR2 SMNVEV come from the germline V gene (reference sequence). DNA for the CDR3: TGTGCCAGCACCAACGGCCGCGGGGAAGGGGGCTACACCTTC. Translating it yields CASTNGRGEGGYTF.

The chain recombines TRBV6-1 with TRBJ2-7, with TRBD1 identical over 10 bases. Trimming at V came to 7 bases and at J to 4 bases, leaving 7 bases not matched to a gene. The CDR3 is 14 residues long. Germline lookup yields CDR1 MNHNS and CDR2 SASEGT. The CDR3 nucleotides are TGTGCCAGCACCCTTAGGGACAGGGGTTACGAGCAGTACGTC. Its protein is CASTLRDRGYEQYV.

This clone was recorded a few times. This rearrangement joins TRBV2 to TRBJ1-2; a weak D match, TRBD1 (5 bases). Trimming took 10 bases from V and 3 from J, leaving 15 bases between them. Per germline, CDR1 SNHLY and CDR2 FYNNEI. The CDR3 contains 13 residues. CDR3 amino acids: CATRGGRDYGYTF. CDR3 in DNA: TGTGCCACCCGGGGCGGTAGGGACTATGGCTACACCTTC.

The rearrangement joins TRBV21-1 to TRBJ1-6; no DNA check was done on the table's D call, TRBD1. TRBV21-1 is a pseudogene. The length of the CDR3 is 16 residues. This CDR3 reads CASSKRGPPLNSPLHF. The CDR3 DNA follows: TGTGCCAGCAGCAAAAGGGGGCCTCCCCTAAATTCACCCCTCCACTTT.

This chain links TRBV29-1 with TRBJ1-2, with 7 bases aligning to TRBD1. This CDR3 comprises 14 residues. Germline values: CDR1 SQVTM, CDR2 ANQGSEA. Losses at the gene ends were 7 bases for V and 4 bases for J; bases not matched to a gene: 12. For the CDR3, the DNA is TGCAGCGCCACAACAGGGGACGTCGGCTATGGCTACACCTTC. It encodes CSATTGDVGYGYTF.

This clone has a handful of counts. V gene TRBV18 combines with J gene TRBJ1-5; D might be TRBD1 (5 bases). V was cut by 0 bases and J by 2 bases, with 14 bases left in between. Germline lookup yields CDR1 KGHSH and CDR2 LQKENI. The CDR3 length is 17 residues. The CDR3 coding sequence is TGTGCCAGCTCACCACCAAATTCAGGGAGAGGCAATCAGCCCCAGCATTTT. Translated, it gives CASSPPNSGRGNQPQHF.

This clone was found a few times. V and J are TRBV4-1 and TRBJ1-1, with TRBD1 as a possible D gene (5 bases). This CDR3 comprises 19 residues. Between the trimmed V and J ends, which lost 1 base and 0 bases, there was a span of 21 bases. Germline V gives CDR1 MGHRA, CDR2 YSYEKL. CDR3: CASSQGRGRGVRMNTEAFF. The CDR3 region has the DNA TGCGCCAGCAGCCAAGGGCGAGGACGGGGGGTTCGCATGAACACTGAAGCTTTCTTT.

The CDR3 nucleotides are TGTGCCATCAGTGCAGCGGTAAACATTCAGTACTTC. Its protein product is CAISAAVNIQYF. J is TRBJ2-4 and V is TRBV10-3; TRBD2 might be the D (5 bases). This CDR3 has 12 amino acids. Germline lookup yields CDR1 ENHRY and CDR2 SYGVKD. V was pared by 4 bases and J by 6 bases, with 7 bases between.

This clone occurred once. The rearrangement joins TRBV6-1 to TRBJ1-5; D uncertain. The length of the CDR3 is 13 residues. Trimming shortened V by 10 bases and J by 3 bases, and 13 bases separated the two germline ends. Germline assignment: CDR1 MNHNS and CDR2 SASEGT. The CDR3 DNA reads TGTGCCACGTTACCCCCCGTCAATCAGCCCCAGCATTTT. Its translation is CATLPPVNQPQHF.

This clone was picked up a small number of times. In DNA form, the CDR3 reads TGTGCCAGCATGTCAGAGAAGACCCAGTACTTC. Its translation is CASMSEKTQYF. The chain is built from TRBV2 and TRBJ2-5, with D uncertain. The germline CDR1 and CDR2 sequences are SNHLY and FYNNEI. Trimming cost V 7 bases and J 6 bases, with 9 bases left between them. The CDR3 has 11 amino acids.

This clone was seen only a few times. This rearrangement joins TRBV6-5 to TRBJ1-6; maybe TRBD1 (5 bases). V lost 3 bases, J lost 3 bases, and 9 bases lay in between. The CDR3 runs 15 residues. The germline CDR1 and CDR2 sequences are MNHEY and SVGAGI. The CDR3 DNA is TGTGCCAGCAGTTATGGGGGGAACTATAATTCACCCCTCCACTTT. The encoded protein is CASSYGGNYNSPLHF.

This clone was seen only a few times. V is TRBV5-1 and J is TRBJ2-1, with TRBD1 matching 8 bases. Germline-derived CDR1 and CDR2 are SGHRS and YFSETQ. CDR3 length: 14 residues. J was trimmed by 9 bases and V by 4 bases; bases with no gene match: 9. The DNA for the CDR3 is TGCGCCAGCAGCGAGGTTCAGGGGGCAGGTGAGCAGTTCTTC. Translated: CASSEVQGAGEQFF. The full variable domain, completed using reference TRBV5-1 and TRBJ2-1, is KAGVTQTPRYLIKTRGQQVTLSCSPISGHRSVSWYQQTPGQGLQFLFEYFSETQRNKGNFPGRFSGRQFSNSRSEMNVSTLELGDSALYLCASSEVQGAGEQFFGPGTRLTVL.

The CDR3 sequence is CASRGHENTEAFF. CDR3 DNA: TGTGCCAGCAGAGGACACGAGAACACTGAAGCTTTCTTT. The genes are TRBV6-6 and TRBJ1-1; possible D gene TRBD1, 5 bases. Germline-derived CDR1 and CDR2 are MNHNY and SVGAGI (reference sequence). V was clipped by 6 bases and J by 1 base, with 9 bases between them. This CDR3 is 13 amino acids long.

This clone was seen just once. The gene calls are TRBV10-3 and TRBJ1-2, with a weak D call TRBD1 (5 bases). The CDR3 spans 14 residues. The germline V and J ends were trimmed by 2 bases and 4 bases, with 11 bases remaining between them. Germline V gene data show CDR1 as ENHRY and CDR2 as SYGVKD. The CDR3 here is CAISEPPGRYGYTF. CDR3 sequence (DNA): TGTGCCATCAGTGAGCCTCCGGGACGCTATGGCTACACCTTC.

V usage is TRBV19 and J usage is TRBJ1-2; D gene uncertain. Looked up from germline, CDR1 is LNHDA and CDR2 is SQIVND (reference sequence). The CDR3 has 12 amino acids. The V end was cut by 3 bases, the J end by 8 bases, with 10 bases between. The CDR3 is CASSIEFAGYTF. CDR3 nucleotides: TGTGCCAGTAGTATCGAGTTCGCGGGCTACACCTTC.

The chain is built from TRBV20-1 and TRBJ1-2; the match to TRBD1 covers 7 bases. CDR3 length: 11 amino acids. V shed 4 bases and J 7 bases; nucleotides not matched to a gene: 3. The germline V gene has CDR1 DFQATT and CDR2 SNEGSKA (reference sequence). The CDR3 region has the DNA TGCAGTGCTACAGACAGGGTTGGCTACACCTTC. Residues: CSATDRVGYTF.

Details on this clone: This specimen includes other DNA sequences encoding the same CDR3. The CDR3 sequence: CAISGLGTANEKLFF. As DNA, the CDR3 is TGTGCCATCAGCGGTCTAGGGACAGCTAATGAAAAACTGTTTTTT. The V call is TRBV10-3, the J call TRBJ1-4; TRBD1 agrees at 7 bases. V was pared by 6 bases and J by 3 bases, with 7 bases of the junction left unmatched. This CDR3 comprises 15 residues. Germline V gene data show CDR1 as ENHRY and CDR2 as SYGVKD.

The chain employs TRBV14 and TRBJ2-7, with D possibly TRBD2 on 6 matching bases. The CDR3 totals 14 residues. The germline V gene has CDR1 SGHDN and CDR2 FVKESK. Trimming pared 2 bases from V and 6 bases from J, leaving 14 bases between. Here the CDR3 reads CASSQNIISGEQYF. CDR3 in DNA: TGTGCCAGCAGCCAAAATATAATTAGCGGCGAGCAGTACTTC.

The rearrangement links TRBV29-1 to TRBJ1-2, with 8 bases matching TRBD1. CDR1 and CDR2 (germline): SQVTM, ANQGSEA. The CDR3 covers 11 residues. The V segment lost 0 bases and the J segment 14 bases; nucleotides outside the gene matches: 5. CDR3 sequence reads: CSVEDSGQATF. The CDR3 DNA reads TGCAGCGTTGAAGATTCGGGACAGGCAACCTTC.

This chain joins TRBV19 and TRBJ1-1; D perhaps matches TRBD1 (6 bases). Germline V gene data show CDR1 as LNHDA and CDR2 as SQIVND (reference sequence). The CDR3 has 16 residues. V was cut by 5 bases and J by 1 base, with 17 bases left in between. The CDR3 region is CASSAGTLLGNTEAFF. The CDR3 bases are TGTGCCAGTAGTGCCGGGACATTACTTGGGAACACTGAAGCTTTCTTT.

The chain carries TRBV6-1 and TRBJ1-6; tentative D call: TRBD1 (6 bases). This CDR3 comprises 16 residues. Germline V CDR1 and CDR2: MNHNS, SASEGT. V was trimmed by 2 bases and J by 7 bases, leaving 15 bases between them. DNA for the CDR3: TGTGCCAGCAGTGAAAGTGGGACACCAAGCAATTCACCCCTCCACTTT. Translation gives CASSESGTPSNSPLHF.